This TCR beta chain was sequenced for a study of blood T cell repertoires in COVID-19 (TCRdb year 2020). Background on the whole study: Samples from collaborators originated in the United States, Italy and Spain and spanned both the acute and convalescent phases of COVID-19. The prospective study material was composed of cDNA or gDNA derived from T cells, B-cell-depleted T cells, or PBMCs. The dataset comprised deeply sampled blood TCRbeta repertoires from subjects exposed to, actively infected with, or recovered from COVID-19. A freely available public database, intended as a resource for researchers studying the immune response to SARS-CoV-2, is where the repertoires were released. Samples were obtained from the ongoing ImmuneRACE study (first 160 participants) and from approximately 1,200 subjects provided by 6 global collaborators. Nearly every sample came with metadata listing a de-identified subject ID, COVID-19 status, age in years and sex. Where HLA class I and class II types were available, the types were taken from metadata supplied by the sample provider, not from assay-based typing.

Compared with germline, V lacks 0 bases and J lacks 4 bases; bases without a gene match: 10. From the cysteine through the phenylalanine, the CDR3 covers 17 amino acids. Solely the CDR3 DNA is kept, with 51 bases framed from the first base. Based on the germline V gene, the CDR1 and CDR2 sequences are SGDLS and YYNGEE. With regard to this clone: Its antigen is not yet known. Base qualities are missing; no much larger clone stands one base away.

The immunoSEQ Assay, a bias-controlled multiplex PCR, was used to amplify TCRbeta CDR3 regions from genomic DNA. The study's processing was this. Nucleated cell counts per sample were estimated from amplification of reference gene primers within the assay. To quantify the absolute abundance of each unique TCRbeta CDR3 rearrangement, sequence reads were collapsed and filtered. For each sample, productive Simpson clonality was calculated by taking the square root of Simpson's diversity index across productive rearrangements. TCRdb re-hosts the immuneACCESS table, in-frame sequences only. Its copies lack some clones; in the studies checked, an unresolved V gene accounts for under half of them, and the cause for the rest is not known. The V and J calls and clone size were taken over from that table, and D and trimming were inferred from the DNA. In all, the sample holds roughly 190,000 clones, and 70% to 90% of those were seen once. The ten largest account for 0.77% of the sample.

In the prospective study, participants were 18 to 89 years old, resided in 24 geographic areas of the United States, and were enrolled through a virtual design. In the prospective study, participants were assigned to cohorts based on the clinical history participants reported in a screening survey and a study questionnaire. Recovered participants in ImmuneRACE Cohort 3 were defined by two consecutive negative NP/OP PCR tests, clearance by a healthcare professional, or resolution of symptoms. Mobile phlebotomists in the prospective study collected whole blood, serum and a nasopharyngeal or oropharyngeal swab from every participant. Prospective study participants could optionally give additional blood draws and questionnaires over an approximately 2-month period. Blood samples from the prospective study were shipped frozen or at room temperature prior to DNA extraction. On the study overall, not on this receptor specifically: The amount of clinical and demographic metadata varied by source and participant and was provided uncurated.

The sequence derives from a woman aged 18-29 years who had recovered from COVID-19. Sequenced sample: PBMCs or T cells enriched from blood (not recorded which). Rearrangement joined TRBV9 to TRBJ2-1; the central 7 bases match TRBD2. CDR3 region: CASSVGRSRDYYNEQFF. The nucleotide sequence reads as follows: TGTGCCAGCAGCGTAGGGAGGTCAAGGGACTATTACAATGAGCAGTTCTTC. Where the CDR3 stops, the reference TRBV9 and TRBJ2-1 genes take over; the full variable domain is DSGVTQTPKHLITATGQRVTLRCSPRSGDLSVYWYQQSLDQGLQFLIQYYNGEERAKGNILERFSAQQFPDLHSELNLSSLELGDSALYFCASSVGRSRDYYNEQFFGPGTRLTVL.